This T cell receptor (beta chain) was sequenced for a study of OX40 agonist ivuxolimab in advanced cancers. About the research overall: Enrolled patients in dose escalation had cancers that were hepatocellular carcinoma, melanoma, renal cell or head and neck cancer.

The CDR3 has 15 amino acids. Germline V CDR1 and CDR2: MGHDK, SYGVNS. Trimming removed 1 base from V and 10 bases from J; junction bases left unmatched: 7. This clone was seen only once. Using immunoSEQ multiplex PCR, the repertoire was profiled, and TCRdb retains in-frame clones only, with some absent. The sample records around 60,000 clones, approximately 91% being singletons. The chain links TRBV25-1 to TRBJ2-1, with 10 bases lining up with TRBD2. This clonotype originated in an adult with an advanced solid tumor such as melanoma, head and neck, liver or kidney cancer. The sequencing here drew on CD4+ or CD8+ T cells sorted from blood, taken in a trial of the OX40 agonist ivuxolimab. This CDR3 is CASSESLAGDGEQFF. In nucleotides, the CDR3 is TGTGCCAGCAGTGAATCTCTAGCGGGAGATGGCGAGCAGTTCTTC.